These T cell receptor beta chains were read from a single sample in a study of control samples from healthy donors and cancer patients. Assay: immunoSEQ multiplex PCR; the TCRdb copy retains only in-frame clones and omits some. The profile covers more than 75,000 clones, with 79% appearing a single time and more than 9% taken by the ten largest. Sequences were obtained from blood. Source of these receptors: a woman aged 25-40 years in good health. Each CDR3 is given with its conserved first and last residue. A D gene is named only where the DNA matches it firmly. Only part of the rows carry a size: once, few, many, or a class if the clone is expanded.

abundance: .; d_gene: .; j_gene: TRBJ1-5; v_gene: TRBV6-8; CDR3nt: TGTGCCAGCAGTTATGGGGGGGGCAATCAGCCCCAGCATTTT; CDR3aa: CASSYGGGNQPQHF
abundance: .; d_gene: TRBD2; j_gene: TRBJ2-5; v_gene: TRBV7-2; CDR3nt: TGTGCCAGCAGTCGGACTAGCGGGGCCCAAGAGACCCAGTACTTC; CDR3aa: CASSRTSGAQETQYF
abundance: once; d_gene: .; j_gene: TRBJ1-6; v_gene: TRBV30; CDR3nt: TGTGCCTGGAGTGTCTATAAGGGGCTTGATTCACCCCTCCACTTT; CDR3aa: CAWSVYKGLDSPLHF
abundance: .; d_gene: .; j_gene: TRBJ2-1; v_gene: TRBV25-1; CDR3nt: TGTGCCAGCAGTGATTGGGGAGTGGGCTACAATGAGCAGTTCTTC; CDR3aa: CASSDWGVGYNEQFF
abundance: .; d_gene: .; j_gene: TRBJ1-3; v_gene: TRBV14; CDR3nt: TGTGCCAGCAGCCAAGCCCGGGACTCTGGAAACACCATATATTTT; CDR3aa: CASSQARDSGNTIYF
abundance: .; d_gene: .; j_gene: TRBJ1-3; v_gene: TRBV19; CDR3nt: TGTGCCAGCGGTCCCCTCTCTGGAAACACCATATATTTT; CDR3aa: CASGPLSGNTIYF
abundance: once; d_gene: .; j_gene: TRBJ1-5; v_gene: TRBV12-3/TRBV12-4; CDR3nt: TGTGCCAGCAGTTTAGTAGTTCAGCCCCAGCATTTT; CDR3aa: CASSLVVQPQHF
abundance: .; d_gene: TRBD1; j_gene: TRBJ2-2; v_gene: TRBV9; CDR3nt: TGTGCCAGCAGCGTAAGGGACAGGGGGCTCACCGGGGAGCTGTTTTTT; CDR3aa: CASSVRDRGLTGELFF
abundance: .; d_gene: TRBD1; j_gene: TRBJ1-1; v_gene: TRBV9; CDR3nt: TGTGCCAGCAGCCCAAGGACAGGGGGCGCCGGAATCACTGAAGCTTTCTTT; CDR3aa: CASSPRTGGAGITEAFF
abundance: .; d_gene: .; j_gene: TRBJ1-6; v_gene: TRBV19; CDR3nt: TGTGCCAGTACCAAAGGAGGGGTTAGTGGTTCACCCCTCCACTTT; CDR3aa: CASTKGGVSGSPLHF
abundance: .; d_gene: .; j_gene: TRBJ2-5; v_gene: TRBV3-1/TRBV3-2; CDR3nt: TGTGCCAGCAGCCAAGGTCTGGGGAGGCAAGAGACCCAGTACTTC; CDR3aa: CASSQGLGRQETQYF
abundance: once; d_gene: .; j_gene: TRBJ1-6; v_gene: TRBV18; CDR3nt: TGTGCCAGCTCACCGGGGGTACCGACACCCCTCCACTTT; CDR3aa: CASSPGVPTPLHF
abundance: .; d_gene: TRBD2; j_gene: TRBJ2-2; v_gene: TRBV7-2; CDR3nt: TGTGCCAGCAGCACCACCATCAGCGGGGGGCCCGGGGAGCTGTTTTTT; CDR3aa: CASSTTISGGPGELFF
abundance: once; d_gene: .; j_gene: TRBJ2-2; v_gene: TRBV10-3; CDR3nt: TGTGCCATCAGCGATGACTGGGGAACAGGCGCCGGGGAGCTGTTTTTT; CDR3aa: CAISDDWGTGAGELFF
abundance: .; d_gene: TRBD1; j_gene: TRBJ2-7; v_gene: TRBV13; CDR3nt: TGTGCCAGCAGCCAAGGGACAGATACGGGCTACGAGCAGTACTTC; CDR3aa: CASSQGTDTGYEQYF
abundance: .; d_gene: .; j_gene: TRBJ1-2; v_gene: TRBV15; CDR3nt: TGTGCCACCAGGGTTTTGGGGGAGAATGGCTACACCTTC; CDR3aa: CATRVLGENGYTF
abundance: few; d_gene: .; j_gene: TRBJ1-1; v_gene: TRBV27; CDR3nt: TGTGCCAGCACTCCCTCTAGGGGTTCGAGCACTGAAGCTTTCTTT; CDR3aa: CASTPSRGSSTEAFF
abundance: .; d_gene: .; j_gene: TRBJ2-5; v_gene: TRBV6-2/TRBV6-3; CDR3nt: TGTGCCAGCAGCACCAGAAGGATACAGGGAGAGACCCAGTACTTC; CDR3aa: CASSTRRIQGETQYF
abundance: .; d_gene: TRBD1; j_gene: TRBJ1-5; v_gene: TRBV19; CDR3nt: TGTGCCAGTAGTAGAACAGGGGGCGAGAGCAATCAGCCCCAGCATTTT; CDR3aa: CASSRTGGESNQPQHF
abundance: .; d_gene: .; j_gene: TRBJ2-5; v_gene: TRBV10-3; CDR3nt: TGTGCCATCAGTGCTCGGGGAGAGACCCAGTACTTC; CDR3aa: CAISARGETQYF
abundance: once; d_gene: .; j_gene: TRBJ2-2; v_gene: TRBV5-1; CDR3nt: TGCGCCAGCAGCTTGCGGTCAGGACAAACAGGTGGCTCCGGGGAGCTGTTTTTT; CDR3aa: CASSLRSGQTGGSGELFF
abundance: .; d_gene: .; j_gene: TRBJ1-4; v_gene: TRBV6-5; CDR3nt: TGTGCCAGCCACAGGGCGGGTAATGAAAAACTGTTTTTT; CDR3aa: CASHRAGNEKLFF
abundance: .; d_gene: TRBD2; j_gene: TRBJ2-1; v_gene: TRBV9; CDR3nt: TGTGCCAGCAGCGTAGAAGGGACTATCGTACATGAGCAGTTCTTC; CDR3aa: CASSVEGTIVHEQFF
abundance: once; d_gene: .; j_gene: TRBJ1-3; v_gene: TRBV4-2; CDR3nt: TGTGCCAGCAGCCAAGATTTGCGGGAAAACACCATATATTTT; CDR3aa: CASSQDLRENTIYF
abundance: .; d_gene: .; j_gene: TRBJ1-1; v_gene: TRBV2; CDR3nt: TGTGCCAGCAGTGAAGAGGTAGGGGAAGGCACTGAAGCTTTCTTT; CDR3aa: CASSEEVGEGTEAFF
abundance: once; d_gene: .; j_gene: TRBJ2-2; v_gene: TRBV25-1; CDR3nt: TGTGCCAGCCGGGTGGGGGGGGCAGACACCGGGGAGCTGTTTTTT; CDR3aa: CASRVGGADTGELFF